This record covers a single T cell receptor beta chain. The record originates from a study of blood T cell repertoires in COVID-19. Data came from immunoSEQ multiplex PCR; TCRdb stores just in-frame clones and leaves some out. There are approximately 250,000 clones in the sample; approximately 81% occur only once, and about 0.93% lies in the top ten. The CDR3 extends over 14 amino acids. Looked up from germline, CDR1 is SGDLS and CDR2 is YYNGEE. The V and J ends lost 3 bases and 9 bases, in that order; junction bases with no gene match: 11. The chain is built from TRBV9 and TRBJ2-5; 7 nucleotides line up with TRBD1. This sequence was found in a man aged 35-49 years with acute or convalescent COVID-19. The source material was peripheral blood. CDR3 DNA: TGTGCCAGCAGCGGGGACAGCCAATCCTCGGCCCAGTACTTC. Its protein is CASSGDSQSSAQYF.